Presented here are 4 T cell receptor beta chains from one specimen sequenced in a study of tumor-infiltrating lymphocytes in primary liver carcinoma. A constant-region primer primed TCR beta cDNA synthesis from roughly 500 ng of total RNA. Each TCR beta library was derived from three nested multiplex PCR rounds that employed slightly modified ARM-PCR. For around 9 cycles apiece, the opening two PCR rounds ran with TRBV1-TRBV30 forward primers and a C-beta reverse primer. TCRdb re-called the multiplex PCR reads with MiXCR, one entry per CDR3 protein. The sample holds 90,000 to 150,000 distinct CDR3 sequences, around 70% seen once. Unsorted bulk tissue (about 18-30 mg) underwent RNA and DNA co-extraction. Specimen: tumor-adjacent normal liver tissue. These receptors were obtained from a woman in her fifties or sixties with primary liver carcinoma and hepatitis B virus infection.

CDR3 sequence (DNA): TGTGCCAGCAGTTTAGCGGAGAGCCACGAGCAGTACTTC. Residues: CASSLAESHEQYF. J is TRBJ2-7 and V is TRBV12-3 or TRBV12-4; no clear D gene. The CDR3 spans 13 residues. V lost 0 bases to trimming and J lost 5 bases, with 8 bases between them.

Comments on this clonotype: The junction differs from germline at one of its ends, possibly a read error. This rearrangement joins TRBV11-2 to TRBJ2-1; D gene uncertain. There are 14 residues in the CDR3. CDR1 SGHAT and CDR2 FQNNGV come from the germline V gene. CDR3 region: CGSCLAWSLNEQFF. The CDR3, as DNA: TGTGGCAGCTGCTTAGCCTGGAGTCTCAATGAGCAGTTCTTC.

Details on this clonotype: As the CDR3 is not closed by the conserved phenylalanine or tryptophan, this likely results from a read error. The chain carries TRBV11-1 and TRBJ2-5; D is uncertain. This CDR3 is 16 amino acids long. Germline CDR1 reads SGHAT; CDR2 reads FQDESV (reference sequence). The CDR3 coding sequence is TGTGTCGGCAGCTTAGGATTGGACGCCTCACTAGAGACCCAGTACTCC. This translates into CVGSLGLDASLETQYS.

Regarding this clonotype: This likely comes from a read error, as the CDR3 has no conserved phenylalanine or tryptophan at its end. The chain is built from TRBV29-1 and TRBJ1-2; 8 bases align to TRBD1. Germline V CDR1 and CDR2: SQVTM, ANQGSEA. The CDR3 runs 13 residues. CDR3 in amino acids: CSVESGGAYGYTL. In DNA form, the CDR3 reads TGTAGCGTTGAGTCAGGGGGCGCATATGGCTACACCTTA.